This note documents a single T cell receptor beta chain sequence. The study ran its PCR with 60 Vbeta and 13 Jbeta primers. In the authors' methods: Approximately 11 million of 80 million to 85 million unique TCR beta chains were shared, per a later count. Sequenced by immunoSEQ multiplex PCR; TCRdb stores in-frame clones only, minus some. That table gives V, J and clone size, and the DNA gave D and trimming. This listing includes 150,000 to 200,000 clones. The data belong to a study of cytomegalovirus exposure and HLA in healthy donors. What was sequenced was PBMCs. This sequence originates from a man under 40 in good health and CMV-seronegative.

CDR3 in amino acids: CASSESSSGRNIQYF. CDR3 DNA: TGCGCCAGCAGTGAGTCGTCCAGCGGGAGGAACATTCAGTACTTC. The gene calls are TRBV10-1 and TRBJ2-4; TRBD2 matches 9 bases. Per the germline V gene, CDR1 is WNHNN and CDR2 is SYGVQD (reference sequence). The length of the CDR3 is 15 residues. Trimming removed 0 bases from V and 7 bases from J; junction bases left unmatched: 4.